What follows are 27 T cell receptor beta chains derived from one specimen sequenced in a study of cytomegalovirus exposure and HLA in healthy donors. This PCR relied on a set of 60 Vbeta primers and 13 Jbeta primers. TCRdb's table, derived via immunoSEQ multiplex PCR, lists solely in-frame clones and lacks some. The sample carries roughly 150,000 clones, less than 90% recorded once. What was sequenced was PBMCs. The receptors derive from a man under 40 in good health and CMV-seronegative.

The DNA for the CDR3 is TGTGCCAGCGGGACGAGGACAGGAGTATCCTACAATGAGCAGTTCTTC. Its translation: CASGTRTGVSYNEQFF. This chain joins TRBV11-2 and TRBJ2-1, with 7 nucleotides matching TRBD1. CDR1 and CDR2 from the germline V gene are SGHAT and FQNNGV. The CDR3 loop spans 16 amino acids. V was pared by 8 bases and J by 1 base, with 11 bases of the junction left unmatched. The full variable domain, in which reference TRBV11-2 and TRBJ2-1 provide the parts outside the CDR3, is EAGVAQSPRYKIIEKRQSVAFWCNPISGHATLYWYQQILGQGPKLLIQFQNNGVVDDSQLPKDRFSAERLKGVDSTLKIQPAKLEDSAVYLCASGTRTGVSYNEQFFGPGTRLTVL.

Details on this clone: Other DNA sequences from this sample encode an identical CDR3 as well. The chain is built from TRBV2 and TRBJ2-7, with 7 bases identical to TRBD2. Trimming took 8 bases from V and 2 from J; bases not matched to a gene: 12. The germline V gene has CDR1 SNHLY and CDR2 FYNNEI. The CDR3 extends over 15 amino acids. CDR3 in amino acids: CASDLLATPPYEQYF. For the CDR3, the DNA is TGTGCCAGCGACTTACTAGCGACTCCTCCCTACGAGCAGTACTTC.

The chain joins TRBV9 to TRBJ1-6; no reliable D call. There are 12 residues in the CDR3. The V and J ends lost 5 bases and 7 bases respectively, with 7 bases between them. Germline CDR1 reads SGDLS; CDR2 reads YYNGEE. The CDR3 DNA reads as TGTGCCAGCAGGGTCGGGAATTCACCCCTCCACTTT. This encodes CASRVGNSPLHF.

This clone came up a few times. The identical CDR3 is also encoded by other nucleotide sequences in the sample. This sequence joins TRBV5-1 and TRBJ2-7, with D unresolved. The CDR3 extends over 13 amino acids. Germline V CDR1 and CDR2: SGHRS, YFSETQ. The V gene lost 0 bases and the J gene lost 4 bases, with 8 bases spanning the gap. In nucleotides, the CDR3 is TGCGCCAGCAGCTTGGATCGAGTTTACGAGCAGTACTTC. Translated: CASSLDRVYEQYF.

The J gene is TRBJ2-7, the V gene TRBV9, with 12 bases identical to TRBD1. The V gene end was trimmed by 3 bases and the J gene end by 2 bases; junction bases not matched to a gene: 3. The CDR3 consists of 15 residues. Germline values: CDR1 SGDLS, CDR2 YYNGEE. This CDR3 reads CASSAGQGATYEQYF. DNA of the CDR3: TGTGCCAGCAGCGCGGGACAGGGGGCTACCTACGAGCAGTACTTC.

This rearrangement joins TRBV18 to TRBJ1-2; the match to TRBD1 covers 9 bases. CDR1 KGHSH and CDR2 LQKENI come from the germline V gene. The CDR3 is 15 residues long. The ends lost 2 bases at V and 4 bases at J; junction bases unmatched: 5. CDR3 region: CASSPNSGQGYGYTF. CDR3 DNA sequence: TGTGCCAGCTCACCAAATTCGGGACAGGGCTATGGCTACACCTTC.

This sequence joins TRBV11-3 and TRBJ2-5; TRBD2 agrees at 7 bases. Trimming removed 2 bases from V and 5 bases from J; junction bases left unmatched: 2. The germline gives CDR1 SGHNT, CDR2 YENEEA. The CDR3 extends over 13 amino acids. The CDR3 sequence is CASSLQGGETQYF. The CDR3 DNA sequence: TGTGCCAGCAGCTTACAGGGAGGGGAGACCCAGTACTTC.

V gene TRBV19 combines with J gene TRBJ1-1; 9 bases fit TRBD1. Germline CDR1 LNHDA, CDR2 SQIVND (reference sequence). The CDR3 runs 16 residues. V lost 6 bases to trimming and J lost 1 base; unmatched junction nucleotides: 9. CDR3 sequence: CASSSGTGYENTEAFF. The CDR3 DNA reads as TGTGCCAGTAGCTCCGGGACAGGGTATGAGAACACTGAAGCTTTCTTT.

V gene TRBV5-6 combines with J gene TRBJ2-7, with TRBD1 matching 7 bases. CDR1 is SGHDT and CDR2 is YYEEEE in the germline V gene. The V gene end was trimmed by 2 bases and the J gene end by 0 bases; junction bases not matched to a gene: 8. This CDR3 is 16 amino acids long. The CDR3 DNA sequence: TGTGCCAGCAGCTTTCCAGGGGGAACGGGCTCCTACGAGCAGTACTTC. This encodes CASSFPGGTGSYEQYF.

This clone was counted a single time. The chain employs TRBV28 and TRBJ2-5; D is possibly TRBD2 (7 bases). Germline-derived CDR1 and CDR2 are MDHEN and SYDVKM. Trimming took off 4 bases at V and 7 bases at J, with 16 bases between the two ends. This CDR3 has 14 amino acids. The CDR3, as DNA: TGTGCCAGCAGTTACGGGGGGCCAGAGGGGACCCAGTACTTC. Amino acid sequence: CASSYGGPEGTQYF.

This chain uses TRBV10-3 with TRBJ2-3, with 10 bases fitting TRBD2. CDR1 ENHRY and CDR2 SYGVKD come from the germline V gene. CDR3 length equals 16 residues. Unmatched junction bases numbered 9, after V lost 7 bases and J lost 2 bases. CDR3: CAIIILAGEYTDTQYF. For the CDR3, the DNA is TGTGCCATCATTATTCTAGCGGGGGAATACACAGATACGCAGTATTTT.

The rearrangement uses TRBV7-8 and TRBJ2-7; 12 positions match TRBD2. CDR1 SGHVS and CDR2 FQNEAQ come from the germline V gene. This CDR3 comprises 14 residues. Trimming removed 6 bases from V and 4 bases from J; junction bases left unmatched: 4. DNA of the CDR3: TGTGCCAGCAGTCTACTAGCGGGGGGATACGAGCAGTACTTC. Encoded protein: CASSLLAGGYEQYF.

The gene calls are TRBV11-1 and TRBJ2-7, with 10 bases fitting TRBD2. The germline gives CDR1 SGHAT, CDR2 FQDESV (reference sequence). The CDR3 is 15 amino acids. The junction had 10 bases not matched to a gene; V was cut back by 5 bases and J by 6 bases. Here the CDR3 DNA reads TGTGCCAGCAGCGTTACTAGCGGGATCAGTTTCGAGCAGTACTTC. It translates to CASSVTSGISFEQYF.

The V gene is TRBV11-2, the J gene TRBJ1-2; TRBD1 might be the D (6 bases). The germline V and J ends were trimmed by 1 base and 7 bases, with 13 bases remaining between them. Looked up from germline, CDR1 is SGHAT and CDR2 is FQNNGV. The CDR3 has 14 amino acids. The CDR3, as DNA: TGTGCCAGCAGCTTAGTAGGGACACCGGTTGGCTACACCTTC. Amino acids: CASSLVGTPVGYTF.

This chain joins TRBV30 and TRBJ1-2, with 9 bases identical to TRBD1. CDR1 GTSNPN and CDR2 SVGIG come from the germline V gene (reference sequence). The J segment lost 0 bases and the V segment lost 4 bases, leaving 3 bases of the junction unmatched. The CDR3 totals 14 residues. CDR3 in DNA: TGTGCCTGGACGGACAGGGGATCTAACTATGGCTACACCTTC. Translation gives CAWTDRGSNYGYTF.

This chain joins TRBV13 and TRBJ2-1, with D perhaps TRBD1 (6 bases). Germline loops: CDR1 PRHDT, CDR2 FYEKMQ (reference sequence). The length of the CDR3 is 16 residues. V was clipped by 3 bases and J by 3 bases, with 15 bases between them. DNA of the CDR3: TGTGCCAGCAGCTTTTTTCCTGGGACAATCTACAATGAGCAGTTCTTC. Its translation is CASSFFPGTIYNEQFF.

This sequence joins TRBV9 and TRBJ2-3; D not resolved. The germline V and J ends were trimmed by 0 bases and 0 bases, with 11 bases remaining between them. Looked up from germline, CDR1 is SGDLS and CDR2 is YYNGEE. The CDR3 contains 16 residues. The CDR3 nucleotides are TGTGCCAGCAGCGTAGATCGGTCACCAAGCACAGATACGCAGTATTTT. As protein: CASSVDRSPSTDTQYF.

V and J are TRBV11-3 and TRBJ2-5, with 9 bases lining up with TRBD1. V shed 6 bases and J 4 bases; nucleotides not matched to a gene: 9. CDR3 length: 15 residues. The V gene's germline CDR1 is SGHNT and CDR2 YENEEA. The chain's CDR3 is CASRRDREERETQYF. Here the CDR3 DNA reads TGTGCCAGCAGGCGGGACAGGGAAGAGAGAGAGACCCAGTACTTC.

The chain is built from TRBV7-9 and TRBJ2-3; TRBD2 might be the D (5 bases). The CDR3 length is 15 residues. In germline, CDR1 is SEHNR, CDR2 FQNEAQ (reference sequence). The V end was cut by 1 base, the J end by 0 bases, with 8 bases between. CDR3 region: CASSLGRTSTDTQYF. CDR3 bases: TGTGCCAGCAGCTTAGGGAGGACTAGCACAGATACGCAGTATTTT.

This chain uses TRBV28 with TRBJ1-4; the D gene is possibly TRBD1 (6 bases). The CDR3 has 16 amino acids. Per the germline V gene, CDR1 is MDHEN and CDR2 is SYDVKM. Trimming removed 3 bases from V and 3 bases from J, with 14 bases in between. As DNA, the CDR3 is TGTGCCAGCAGTTTGTGGGGGCGTGAGTCTAATGAAAAACTGTTTTTT. Protein sequence: CASSLWGRESNEKLFF.

This chain uses TRBV6-5 with TRBJ2-3; D might be TRBD2 (5 bases). With 6 bases removed from V and 0 bases from J, the gap between germline ends came to 7 bases. The length of the CDR3 is 13 residues. Germline CDR1 and CDR2: MNHEY and SVGAGI. CDR3 coding DNA: TGTGCCAGCAGAGGACTGAGCACAGATACGCAGTATTTT. Translation: CASRGLSTDTQYF.

This clone has only a few counts. The chain couples TRBV6-5 to TRBJ2-1, with 7 bases identical to TRBD2. The CDR3 is made up of 11 amino acids. The V and J ends lost 6 bases and 11 bases, in that order; junction bases with no gene match: 4. From germline, CDR1 is MNHEY and CDR2 SVGAGI. This chain's CDR3 is CASSSGTKQFF. CDR3 sequence (DNA): TGTGCCAGCAGCTCGGGGACTAAGCAGTTCTTC.

This clone has just one count. J is TRBJ1-2 and V is TRBV9, with D perhaps TRBD1 (6 bases). CDR1 and CDR2 (germline): SGDLS, YYNGEE. The V and J ends lost 0 bases and 8 bases respectively, with 14 bases between them. This CDR3 has 14 amino acids. The CDR3 coding sequence is TGTGCCAGCAGCGTAGTATTGGGGGCGAGGGGCTACACCTTC. This encodes CASSVVLGARGYTF.

The CDR3 loop reads CASSPGLAVNIQYF. The CDR3 region has the DNA TGTGCCAGCAGCCCAGGACTAGCGGTGAACATTCAGTACTTC. V is TRBV14 and J is TRBJ2-4, with TRBD2 matching over 10 bases. CDR3 length: 14 amino acids. Germline V gene data show CDR1 as SGHDN and CDR2 as FVKESK. J gave up 7 bases and V 4 bases, and 4 bases lay outside the gene matches.

The J gene is TRBJ1-2, the V gene TRBV5-1; 9 bases are shared with TRBD1. Trimming removed 3 bases from V and 6 bases from J; junction bases left unmatched: 3. Germline loops: CDR1 SGHRS, CDR2 YFSETQ. This CDR3 comprises 13 residues. The CDR3, as DNA: TGCGCCAGCAGCTCGGGACAGGGCGATGGCTACACCTTC. Protein product: CASSSGQGDGYTF.

The J gene is TRBJ2-7, the V gene TRBV2; 9 bases are a match to TRBD1. CDR3 length equals 15 residues. V was clipped by 6 bases and J by 1 base; unmatched bases: 7. The germline V gene has CDR1 SNHLY and CDR2 FYNNEI. The CDR3 sequence is CASSGRTGVSYEQYF. DNA for the CDR3: TGTGCCAGCAGCGGGCGGACAGGGGTGTCCTACGAGCAGTACTTC.

The chain recombines TRBV5-4 with TRBJ1-1; D is unclear. There are 14 residues in the CDR3. Looked up from germline, CDR1 is SGHNT and CDR2 is YYREEE (reference sequence). V was pared by 1 base and J by 4 bases, with 11 bases between. CDR3: CASSLWKGGTEAFF. DNA for the CDR3: TGTGCCAGCAGCTTGTGGAAGGGAGGCACTGAAGCTTTCTTT. Complete variable domain (other parts from reference TRBV5-4 and TRBJ1-1): ETGVTQSPTHLIKTRGQQVTLRCSSQSGHNTVSWYQQALGQGPQFIFQYYREEENGRGNFPPRFSGLQFPNYSSELNVNALELDDSALYLCASSLWKGGTEAFFGQGTRLTVV.